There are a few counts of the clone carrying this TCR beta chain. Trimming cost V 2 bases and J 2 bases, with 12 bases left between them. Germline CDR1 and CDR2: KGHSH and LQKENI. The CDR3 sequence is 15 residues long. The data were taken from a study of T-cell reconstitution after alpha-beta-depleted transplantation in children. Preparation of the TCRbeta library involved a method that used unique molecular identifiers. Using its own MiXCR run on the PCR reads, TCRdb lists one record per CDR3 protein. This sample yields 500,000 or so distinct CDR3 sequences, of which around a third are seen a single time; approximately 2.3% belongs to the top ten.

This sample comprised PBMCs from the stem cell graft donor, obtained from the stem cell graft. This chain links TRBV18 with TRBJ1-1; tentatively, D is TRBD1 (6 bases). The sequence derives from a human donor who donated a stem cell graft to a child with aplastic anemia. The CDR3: CASSPKRGGNTEAFF. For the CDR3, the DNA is TGTGCCAGCTCACCAAAACGCGGGGGCAACACTGAAGCTTTCTTT.